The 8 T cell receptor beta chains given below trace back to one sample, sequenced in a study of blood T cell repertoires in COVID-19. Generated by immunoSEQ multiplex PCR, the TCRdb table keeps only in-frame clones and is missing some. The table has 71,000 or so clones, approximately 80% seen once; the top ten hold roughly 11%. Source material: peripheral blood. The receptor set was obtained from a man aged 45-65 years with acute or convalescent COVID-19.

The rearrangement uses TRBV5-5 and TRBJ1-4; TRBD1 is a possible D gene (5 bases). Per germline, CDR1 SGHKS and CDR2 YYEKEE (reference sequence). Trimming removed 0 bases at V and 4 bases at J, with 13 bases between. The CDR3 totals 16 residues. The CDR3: CASSLEPQGSNEKLFF. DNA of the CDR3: TGTGCCAGCAGCTTGGAGCCGCAGGGAAGTAATGAAAAACTGTTTTTT. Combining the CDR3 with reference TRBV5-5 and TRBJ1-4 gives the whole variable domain DAGVTQSPTHLIKTRGQQVTLRCSPISGHKSVSWYQQVLGQGPQFIFQYYEKEERGRGNFPDRFSARQFPNYSSELNVNALLLGDSALYLCASSLEPQGSNEKLFFGSGTQLSVL.

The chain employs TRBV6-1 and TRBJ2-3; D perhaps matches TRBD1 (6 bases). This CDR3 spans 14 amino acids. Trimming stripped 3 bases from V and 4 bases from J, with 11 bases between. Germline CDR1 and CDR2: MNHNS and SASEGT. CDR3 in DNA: TGTGCCAGCAGTGACAGGGGAAGGGCAGATACGCAGTATTTT. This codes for CASSDRGRADTQYF.

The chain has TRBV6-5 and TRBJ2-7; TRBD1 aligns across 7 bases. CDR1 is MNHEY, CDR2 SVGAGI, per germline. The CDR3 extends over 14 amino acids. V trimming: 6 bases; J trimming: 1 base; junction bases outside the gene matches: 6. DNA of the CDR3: TGTGCCAGCAGCGACAGGGTGTCGTCCTACGAGCAGTACTTC. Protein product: CASSDRVSSYEQYF.

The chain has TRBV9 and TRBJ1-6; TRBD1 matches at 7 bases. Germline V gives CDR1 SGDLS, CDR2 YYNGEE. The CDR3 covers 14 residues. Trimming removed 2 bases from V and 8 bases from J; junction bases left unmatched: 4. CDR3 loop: CASSVGQVDSPLHF. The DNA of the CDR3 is TGTGCCAGCAGCGTTGGACAGGTTGATTCACCCCTCCACTTT.

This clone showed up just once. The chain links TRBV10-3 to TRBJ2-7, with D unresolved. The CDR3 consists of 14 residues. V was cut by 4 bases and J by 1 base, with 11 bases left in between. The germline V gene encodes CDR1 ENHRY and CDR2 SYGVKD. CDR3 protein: CAISGESMSYEQYF. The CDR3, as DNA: TGTGCCATCAGTGGTGAGAGCATGTCCTACGAGCAGTACTTC.

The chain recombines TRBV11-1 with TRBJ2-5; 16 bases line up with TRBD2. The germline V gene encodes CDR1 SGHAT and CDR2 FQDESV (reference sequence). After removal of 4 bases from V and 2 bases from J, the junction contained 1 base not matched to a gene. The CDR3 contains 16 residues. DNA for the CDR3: TGTGCCAGCAGCTCGGGACTAGCGGGGGGGCAAGAGACCCAGTACTTC. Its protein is CASSSGLAGGQETQYF.

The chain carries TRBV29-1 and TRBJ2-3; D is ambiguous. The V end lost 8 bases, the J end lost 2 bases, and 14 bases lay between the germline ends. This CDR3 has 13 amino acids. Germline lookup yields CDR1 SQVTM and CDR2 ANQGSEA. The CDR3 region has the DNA TGCAGCCTGCTAGAGGAGAACACAGATACGCAGTATTTT. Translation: CSLLEENTDTQYF.

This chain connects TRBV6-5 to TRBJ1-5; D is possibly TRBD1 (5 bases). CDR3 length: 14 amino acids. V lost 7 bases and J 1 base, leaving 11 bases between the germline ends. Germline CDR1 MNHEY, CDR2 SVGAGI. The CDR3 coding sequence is TGTGCCAGCAATCCGGACACAAGCAATCAGCCCCAGCATTTT. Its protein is CASNPDTSNQPQHF.